These 4 T cell receptor beta chains share one sample of origin, sequenced in a study of beta chain features in type 1 diabetes. TCRB transcripts that were expressed got sequenced, as all of the isolated RNA had been reverse transcribed. Here immunoSEQ multiplex PCR was the method, and the copy in TCRdb shows in-frame clones only, minus some. The table records 200,000 to 250,000 clones, 68% of them present only once. The sequencing input was naive CD4+ T cells from blood. These receptors came from a man aged 30 to 45 in good health.

The chain joins TRBV29-1 to TRBJ2-7; D might be TRBD2 (6 bases). Trimming shortened V by 4 bases and J by 6 bases, and 10 bases separated the two germline ends. Germline V gene data show CDR1 as SQVTM and CDR2 as ANQGSEA. The CDR3 is 11 residues long. CDR3 sequence reads: CSVGREREQYF. The DNA of the CDR3 is TGCAGCGTTGGGCGGGAACGCGAGCAGTACTTC.

The chain links TRBV11-2 to TRBJ2-6; D gene unclear. Germline CDR1 and CDR2: SGHAT and FQNNGV. CDR3 length equals 14 residues. V gave up 4 bases and J gave up 4 bases, with 8 bases separating them. The CDR3 DNA sequence: TGTGCCAGCAGCTCACCGCACGGGGCCAACGTCCTGACTTTC. This sequence encodes CASSSPHGANVLTF. Using reference TRBV11-2 and TRBJ2-6 for the parts outside the CDR3, the full variable domain is EAGVAQSPRYKIIEKRQSVAFWCNPISGHATLYWYQQILGQGPKLLIQFQNNGVVDDSQLPKDRFSAERLKGVDSTLKIQPAKLEDSAVYLCASSSPHGANVLTFGAGSRLTVL.

V usage is TRBV18 and J usage is TRBJ2-2, with TRBD2 identical over 10 bases. V was clipped by 1 base and J by 7 bases; unmatched bases: 3. The CDR3 sequence is 15 residues long. In germline, CDR1 is KGHSH, CDR2 LQKENI. The CDR3 DNA sequence: TGTGCCAGCTCACCACGAGGACTAGCGGTCGGGGAGCTGTTTTTT. It translates to CASSPRGLAVGELFF. The variable domain in full, completed from reference TRBV18 and TRBJ2-2, reads NAGVMQNPRHLVRRRGQEARLRCSPMKGHSHVYWYRQLPEEGLKFMVYLQKENIIDESGMPKERFSAEFPKEGPSILRIQQVVRGDSAAYFCASSPRGLAVGELFFGEGSRLTVL.

This clone was picked up a small number of times. The chain has TRBV15 and TRBJ2-7, with D hard to call. Deletions cut 1 base from V and 5 bases from J, with 9 bases between. CDR1 LNHNV and CDR2 YYDKDF come from the germline V gene (reference sequence). The CDR3 runs to 13 residues. The CDR3 is CATSRVIGHEQYF. The CDR3 bases are TGTGCCACCAGCAGAGTGATAGGCCACGAGCAGTACTTC.